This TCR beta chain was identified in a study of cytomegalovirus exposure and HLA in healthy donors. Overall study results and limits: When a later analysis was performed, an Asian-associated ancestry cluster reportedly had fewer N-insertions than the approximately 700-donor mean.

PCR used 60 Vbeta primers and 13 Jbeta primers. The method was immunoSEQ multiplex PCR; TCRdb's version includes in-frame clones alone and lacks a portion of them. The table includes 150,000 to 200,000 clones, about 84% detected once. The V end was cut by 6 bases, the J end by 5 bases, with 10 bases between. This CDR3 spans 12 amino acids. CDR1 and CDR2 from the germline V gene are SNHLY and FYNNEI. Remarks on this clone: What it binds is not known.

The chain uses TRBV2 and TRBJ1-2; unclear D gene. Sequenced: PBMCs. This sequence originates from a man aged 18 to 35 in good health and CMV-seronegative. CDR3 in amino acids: CASSDGEYGYTF. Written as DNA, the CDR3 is TGTGCCAGCAGCGATGGAGAGTATGGCTACACCTTC.